The rows below give T cell receptor beta chains drawn from one sample of a study of CD8+CD57+ T cells in acquired aplastic anemia. TCRdb independently ran MiXCR on the reads; one entry per CDR3 protein. The table lists some 130,000 distinct CDR3 sequences, 41% of them singletons. Material: sorted CD4+, CD8+, or CD8+CD57+ T cells (not recorded which) from PBMCs. The receptors derive from a human donor in good health, serving as a control. The CDR3 runs from the conserved cysteine through the conserved F or W. The order of the fields is D gene, J gene, V gene, clone size, CDR3 DNA, CDR3 protein. The D gene is left open where the match is weak. The listing skips clone size in some rows; elsewhere it reads once, few, many or a size class.

D gene: NA
J gene: TRBJ1-5
V gene: TRBV2
clone size: few
CDR3 DNA: TGTGCCAGCAGGGGGGACAGCAATCAGCCCCAGCATTTT
CDR3 protein: CASRGDSNQPQHF

D gene: NA
J gene: TRBJ1-2
V gene: TRBV7-2
clone size: NA
CDR3 DNA: TGTGCCAGCAGCTTGCCCGGGGCCGGCTACACCTTC
CDR3 protein: CASSLPGAGYTF

D gene: NA
J gene: TRBJ2-5
V gene: TRBV20-1
clone size: NA
CDR3 DNA: TGCAGTCTTGGACTCAACGGGGAGACCCAGTACTTC
CDR3 protein: CSLGLNGETQYF

D gene: TRBD1
J gene: TRBJ1-2
V gene: TRBV20-1
clone size: many
CDR3 DNA: TGCAGTGCTACTGACAGGGCGAGATATGGCTACACCTTC
CDR3 protein: CSATDRARYGYTF

D gene: TRBD2
J gene: TRBJ2-1
V gene: TRBV6-1
clone size: few
CDR3 DNA: TGTGCCAGCAGTTTGACGGGGGGGAGAGAGCAGCTCTTC
CDR3 protein: CASSLTGGREQLF

D gene: NA
J gene: TRBJ1-3
V gene: TRBV20-1
clone size: many
CDR3 DNA: TGCAGTGCTAGAGGGGGATGGGGGGGAGCTGGAAACACCATATATTTT
CDR3 protein: CSARGGWGGAGNTIYF

D gene: TRBD2
J gene: TRBJ2-1
V gene: TRBV19
clone size: many
CDR3 DNA: TGTGCCAGTATGGGGGGGGCCTACAATGAGCAGTTCTTC
CDR3 protein: CASMGGAYNEQFF

D gene: TRBD2
J gene: TRBJ2-3
V gene: TRBV20-1
clone size: many
CDR3 DNA: TGCAGTGCCGCTACTAGCGGGGGGGCCGATACGCAGTATTTT
CDR3 protein: CSAATSGGADTQYF

D gene: NA
J gene: TRBJ1-1
V gene: TRBV30
clone size: few
CDR3 DNA: TGTGCCTGGACCCTGGGGGGGTATGGCAGCATGAACACTGAAGCTTTCTTT
CDR3 protein: CAWTLGGYGSMNTEAFF

D gene: TRBD1
J gene: TRBJ2-7
V gene: TRBV19
clone size: NA
CDR3 DNA: TGTGCCAGTAGTAGGAGGACAGGGGAGGCCTACGAGCAGTACTTC
CDR3 protein: CASSRRTGEAYEQYF

D gene: NA
J gene: TRBJ1-6
V gene: TRBV12-3/TRBV12-4
clone size: NA
CDR3 DNA: TGTGCCAGCAGTTATCTTGAAGATAATTCACCCCTCCACTTT
CDR3 protein: CASSYLEDNSPLHF

D gene: NA
J gene: TRBJ2-3
V gene: TRBV7-2
clone size: many
CDR3 DNA: TGTGCCAGCAGCTTAGCTTCCGGGACCGTGATGGATACGCAGTATTTT
CDR3 protein: CASSLASGTVMDTQYF

D gene: NA
J gene: TRBJ2-1
V gene: TRBV5-1
clone size: many
CDR3 DNA: TGCGCCAGCTCTACGGAGGGCCAGGGTGAGCAGTTCTTC
CDR3 protein: CASSTEGQGEQFF

D gene: NA
J gene: TRBJ1-3
V gene: TRBV6-1
clone size: NA
CDR3 DNA: TGTGCCAGCAGCTTCACTATTGGAAACACCATATATTTT
CDR3 protein: CASSFTIGNTIYF

D gene: NA
J gene: TRBJ2-2
V gene: TRBV2
clone size: many
CDR3 DNA: TGTGCCAGCAGTAGGGACACTGGACTGTTAGTCCCCGGGGAGCTGTTTTTT
CDR3 protein: CASSRDTGLLVPGELFF

D gene: TRBD1
J gene: TRBJ2-1
V gene: TRBV24-1
clone size: NA
CDR3 DNA: TGTGCCACCAGTGGGACAGGGGGCGCTGGGGATGAGCAGTTCTTC
CDR3 protein: CATSGTGGAGDEQFF

D gene: NA
J gene: TRBJ1-6
V gene: TRBV5-1
clone size: many
CDR3 DNA: TGCGCCAGCAGCTCCGGGGACCGAGATTCACCCCTCCACTTT
CDR3 protein: CASSSGDRDSPLHF

D gene: NA
J gene: TRBJ2-7
V gene: TRBV10-3
clone size: NA
CDR3 DNA: TGTGCCACCAGAACGGGAGCAGGTTCCTACGAGCAGTACTTC
CDR3 protein: CATRTGAGSYEQYF

D gene: TRBD2
J gene: TRBJ2-7
V gene: TRBV3-1
clone size: NA
CDR3 DNA: TGTGCCAGCAGCCAATCCAGGGCACGACTAGCGGGAGATACCCCCTACGAGCAGTACTTC
CDR3 protein: CASSQSRARLAGDTPYEQYF

D gene: NA
J gene: TRBJ2-7
V gene: TRBV7-2
clone size: NA
CDR3 DNA: TGTGCCAGCAGTCGGGCGAGCTCCTACGAGCAGTACTTC
CDR3 protein: CASSRASSYEQYF

D gene: NA
J gene: TRBJ2-1
V gene: TRBV7-9
clone size: many
CDR3 DNA: TGTGCCAGCAGCTTAGACGGGAAGTCCTACAATGAGCAGTTCTTC
CDR3 protein: CASSLDGKSYNEQFF

D gene: NA
J gene: TRBJ2-6
V gene: TRBV10-2
clone size: NA
CDR3 DNA: TGCGCCAGCAGTGGGACAGTTGGGGCCAACGTCCTGACTTTC
CDR3 protein: CASSGTVGANVLTF

D gene: NA
J gene: TRBJ2-7
V gene: TRBV6-1
clone size: many
CDR3 DNA: TGTGCCAGCAGTGGTCTGGGGATGGGCTACGAGCAGTACTTC
CDR3 protein: CASSGLGMGYEQYF

D gene: NA
J gene: TRBJ2-5
V gene: TRBV19
clone size: many
CDR3 DNA: TGTGCCAGTAGTCCCCTGGGGCTAGCCGATCAAGAGACCCAGTACTTC
CDR3 protein: CASSPLGLADQETQYF